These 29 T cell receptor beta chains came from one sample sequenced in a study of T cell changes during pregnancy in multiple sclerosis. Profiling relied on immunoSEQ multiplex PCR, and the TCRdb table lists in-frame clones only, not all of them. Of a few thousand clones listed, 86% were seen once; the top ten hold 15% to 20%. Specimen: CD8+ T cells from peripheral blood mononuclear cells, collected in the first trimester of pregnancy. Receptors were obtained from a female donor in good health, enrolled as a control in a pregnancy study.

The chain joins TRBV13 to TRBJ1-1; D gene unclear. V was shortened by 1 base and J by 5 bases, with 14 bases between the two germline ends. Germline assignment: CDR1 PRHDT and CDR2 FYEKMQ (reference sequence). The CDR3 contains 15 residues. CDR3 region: CASSLEGNERTEAFF. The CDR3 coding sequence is TGTGCCAGCAGCTTAGAAGGCAACGAGCGGACTGAAGCTTTCTTT.

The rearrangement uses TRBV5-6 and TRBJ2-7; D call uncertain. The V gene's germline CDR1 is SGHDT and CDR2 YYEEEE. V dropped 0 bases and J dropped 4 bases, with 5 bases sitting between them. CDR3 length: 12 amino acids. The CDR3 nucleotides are TGTGCCAGCAGCTTGGCCCGGTACGAGCAGTACTTC. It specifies CASSLARYEQYF.

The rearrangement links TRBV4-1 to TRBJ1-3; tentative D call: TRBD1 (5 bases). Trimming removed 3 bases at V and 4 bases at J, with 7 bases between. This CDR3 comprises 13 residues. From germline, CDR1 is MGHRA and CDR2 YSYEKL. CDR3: CASSQSGGNTIYF. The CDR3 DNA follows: TGCGCCAGCAGCCAGTCAGGGGGAAACACCATATATTTT.

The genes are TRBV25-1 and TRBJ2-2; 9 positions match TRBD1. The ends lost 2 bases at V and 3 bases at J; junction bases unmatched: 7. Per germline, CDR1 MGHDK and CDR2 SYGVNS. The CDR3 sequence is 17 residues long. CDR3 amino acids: CASSEGYGQGYTGELFF. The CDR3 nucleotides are TGTGCCAGCAGTGAAGGGTACGGACAGGGGTACACCGGGGAGCTGTTTTTT.

The CDR3 nucleotides read TGTGCCTGCGGACAGGGCGTCAATCAGCCCCAGCATTTT. Its translation: CACGQGVNQPQHF. The rearrangement links TRBV30 to TRBJ1-5; TRBD1 matches 8 bases. V dropped 6 bases and J dropped 3; count of bases not matched to a gene: 4. This CDR3 contains 13 residues. Germline loops: CDR1 GTSNPN, CDR2 SVGIG (reference sequence).

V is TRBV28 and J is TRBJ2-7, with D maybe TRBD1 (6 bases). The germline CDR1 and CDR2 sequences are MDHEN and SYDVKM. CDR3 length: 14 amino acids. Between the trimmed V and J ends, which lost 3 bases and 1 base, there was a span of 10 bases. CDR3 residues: CASSFLGQSYEQYF. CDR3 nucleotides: TGTGCCAGCAGTTTTTTGGGACAATCCTACGAGCAGTACTTC. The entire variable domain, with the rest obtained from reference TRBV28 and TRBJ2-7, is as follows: DVKVTQSSRYLVKRTGEKVFLECVQDMDHENMFWYRQDPGLGLRLIYFSYDVKMKEKGDIPEGYSVSREKKERFSLILESASTNQTSMYLCASSFLGQSYEQYFGPGTRLTVT.

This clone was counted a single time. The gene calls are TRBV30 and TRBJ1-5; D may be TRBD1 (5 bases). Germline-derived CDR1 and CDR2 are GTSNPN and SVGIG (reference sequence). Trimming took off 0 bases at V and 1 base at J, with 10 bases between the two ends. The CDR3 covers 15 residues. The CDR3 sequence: CAWSVETESNQPQHF. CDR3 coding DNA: TGTGCCTGGAGTGTAGAGACAGAGAGCAATCAGCCCCAGCATTTT.

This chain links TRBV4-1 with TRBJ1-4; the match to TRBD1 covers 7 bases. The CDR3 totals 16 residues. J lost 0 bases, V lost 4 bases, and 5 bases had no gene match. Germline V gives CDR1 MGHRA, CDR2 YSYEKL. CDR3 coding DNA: TGCGCCAGCAGCCCAACTACAGGGGCAACTAATGAAAAACTGTTTTTT. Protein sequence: CASSPTTGATNEKLFF.

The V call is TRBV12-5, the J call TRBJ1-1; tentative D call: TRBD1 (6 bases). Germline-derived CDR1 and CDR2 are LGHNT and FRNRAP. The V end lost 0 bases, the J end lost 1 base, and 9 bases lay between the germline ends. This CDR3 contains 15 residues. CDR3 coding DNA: TGTGCTAGTGGTTTGGTACGGACAGCGAACACTGAAGCTTTCTTT. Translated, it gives CASGLVRTANTEAFF.

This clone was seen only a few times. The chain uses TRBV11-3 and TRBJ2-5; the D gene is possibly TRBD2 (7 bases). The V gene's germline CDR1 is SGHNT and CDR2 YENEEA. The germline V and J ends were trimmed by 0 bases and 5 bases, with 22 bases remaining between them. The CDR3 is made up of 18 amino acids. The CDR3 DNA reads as TGTGCCAGCAGCTTAGACCCTTGGGGGGGGGCGCCTCAGGAGACCCAGTACTTC. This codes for CASSLDPWGGAPQETQYF. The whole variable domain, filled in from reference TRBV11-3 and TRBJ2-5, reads EAGVVQSPRYKIIEKKQPVAFWCNPISGHNTLYWYLQNLGQGPELLIRYENEEAVDDSQLPKDRFSAERLKGVDSTLKIQPAELGDSAVYLCASSLDPWGGAPQETQYFGPGTRLLVL.

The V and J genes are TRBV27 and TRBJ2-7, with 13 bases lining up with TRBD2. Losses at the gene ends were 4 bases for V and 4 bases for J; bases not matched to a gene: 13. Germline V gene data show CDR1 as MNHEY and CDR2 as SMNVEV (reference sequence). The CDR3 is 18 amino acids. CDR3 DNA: TGTGCCAGCAGTTCCTCATACCCCCGGACTAGCGGGAGTTACGAGCAGTACTTC. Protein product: CASSSSYPRTSGSYEQYF.

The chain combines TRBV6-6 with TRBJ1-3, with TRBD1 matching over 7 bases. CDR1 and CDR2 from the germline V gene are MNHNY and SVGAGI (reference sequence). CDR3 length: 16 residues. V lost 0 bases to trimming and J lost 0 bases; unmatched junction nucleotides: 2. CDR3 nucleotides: TGTGCCAGCAGTTACTCGGGACAGACCTCTGGAAACACCATATATTTT. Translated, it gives CASSYSGQTSGNTIYF.

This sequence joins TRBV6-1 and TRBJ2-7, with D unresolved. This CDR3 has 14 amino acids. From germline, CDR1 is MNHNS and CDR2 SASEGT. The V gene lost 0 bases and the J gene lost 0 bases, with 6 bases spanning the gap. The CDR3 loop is CASSEAESSYEQYF. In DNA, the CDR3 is TGTGCCAGCAGTGAAGCGGAGAGCTCCTACGAGCAGTACTTC.

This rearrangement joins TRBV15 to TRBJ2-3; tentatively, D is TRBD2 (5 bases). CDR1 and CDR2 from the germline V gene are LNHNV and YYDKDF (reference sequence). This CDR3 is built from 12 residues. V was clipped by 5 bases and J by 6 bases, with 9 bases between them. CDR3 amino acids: CATSPPGDTQYF. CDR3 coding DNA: TGTGCCACCAGCCCACCGGGGGATACGCAGTATTTT. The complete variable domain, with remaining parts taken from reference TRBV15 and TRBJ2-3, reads DAMVIQNPRYQVTQFGKPVTLSCSQTLNHNVMYWYQQKSSQAPKLLFHYYDKDFNNEADTPDNFQSRRPNTSFCFLDIRSPGLGDTAMYLCATSPPGDTQYFGPGTRLTVL.

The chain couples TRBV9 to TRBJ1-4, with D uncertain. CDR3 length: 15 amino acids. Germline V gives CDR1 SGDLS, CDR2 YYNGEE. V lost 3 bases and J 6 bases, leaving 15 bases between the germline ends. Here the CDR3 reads CASSASEGGHEKLFF. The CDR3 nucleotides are TGTGCCAGCAGCGCCTCGGAGGGAGGACATGAAAAACTGTTTTTT.

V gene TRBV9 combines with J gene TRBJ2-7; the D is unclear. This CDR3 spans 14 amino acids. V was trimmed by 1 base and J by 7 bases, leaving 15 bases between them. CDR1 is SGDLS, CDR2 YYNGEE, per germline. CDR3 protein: CASSVSPDEVEQYF. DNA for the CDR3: TGTGCCAGCAGCGTATCCCCAGATGAGGTGGAGCAGTACTTC. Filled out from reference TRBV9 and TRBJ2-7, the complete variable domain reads DSGVTQTPKHLITATGQRVTLRCSPRSGDLSVYWYQQSLDQGLQFLIQYYNGEERAKGNILERFSAQQFPDLHSELNLSSLELGDSALYFCASSVSPDEVEQYFGPGTRLTVT.

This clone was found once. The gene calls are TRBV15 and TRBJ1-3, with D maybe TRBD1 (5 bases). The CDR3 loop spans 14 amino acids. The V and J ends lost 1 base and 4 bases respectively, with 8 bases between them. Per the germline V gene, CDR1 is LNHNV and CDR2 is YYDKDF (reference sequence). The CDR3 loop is CATSRAGFGNTIYF. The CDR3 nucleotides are TGTGCCACCAGCAGAGCAGGGTTCGGAAACACCATATATTTT.

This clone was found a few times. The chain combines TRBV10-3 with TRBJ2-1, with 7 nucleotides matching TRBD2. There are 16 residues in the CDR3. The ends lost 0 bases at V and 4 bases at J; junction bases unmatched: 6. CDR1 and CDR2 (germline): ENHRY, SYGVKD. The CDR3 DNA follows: TGTGCCATCAGTGAGTCTATGGCGGGGGAATACAATGAGCAGTTCTTC. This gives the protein CAISESMAGEYNEQFF.

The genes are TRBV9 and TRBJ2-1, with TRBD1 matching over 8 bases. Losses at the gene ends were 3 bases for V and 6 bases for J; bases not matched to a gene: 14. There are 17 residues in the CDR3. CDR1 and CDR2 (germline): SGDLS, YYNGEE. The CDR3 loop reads CASSGSPTGEKVNEQFF. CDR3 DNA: TGTGCCAGCAGCGGGAGCCCGACAGGGGAAAAGGTCAATGAGCAGTTCTTC.

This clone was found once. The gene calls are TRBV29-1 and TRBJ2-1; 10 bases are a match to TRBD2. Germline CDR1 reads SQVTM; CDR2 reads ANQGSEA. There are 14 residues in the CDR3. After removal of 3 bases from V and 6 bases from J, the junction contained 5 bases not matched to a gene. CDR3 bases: TGCAGCGTTGAGCCTAGCGGGAGAGGCAATGAGCAGTTCTTC. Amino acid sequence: CSVEPSGRGNEQFF.

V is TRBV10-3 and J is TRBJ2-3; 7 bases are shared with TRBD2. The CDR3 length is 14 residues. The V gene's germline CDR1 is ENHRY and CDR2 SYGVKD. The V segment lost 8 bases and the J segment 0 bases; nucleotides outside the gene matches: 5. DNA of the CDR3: TGTGCCATCCACGGCGGGGGAAGCACAGATACGCAGTATTTT. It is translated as CAIHGGGSTDTQYF.

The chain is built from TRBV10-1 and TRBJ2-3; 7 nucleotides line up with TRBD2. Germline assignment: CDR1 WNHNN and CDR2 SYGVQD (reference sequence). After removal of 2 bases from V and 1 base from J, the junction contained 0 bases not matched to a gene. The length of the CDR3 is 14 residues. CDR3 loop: CASSEAGGTDTQYF. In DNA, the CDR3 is TGCGCCAGCAGTGAGGCGGGGGGCACAGATACGCAGTATTTT.

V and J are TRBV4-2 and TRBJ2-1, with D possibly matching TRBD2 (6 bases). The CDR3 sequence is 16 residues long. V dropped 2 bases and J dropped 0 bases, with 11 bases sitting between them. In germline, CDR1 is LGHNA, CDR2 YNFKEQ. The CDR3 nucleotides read TGTGCCAGCAGCCAAAGCGGGCTGGGCTCCTACAATGAGCAGTTCTTC. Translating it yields CASSQSGLGSYNEQFF.

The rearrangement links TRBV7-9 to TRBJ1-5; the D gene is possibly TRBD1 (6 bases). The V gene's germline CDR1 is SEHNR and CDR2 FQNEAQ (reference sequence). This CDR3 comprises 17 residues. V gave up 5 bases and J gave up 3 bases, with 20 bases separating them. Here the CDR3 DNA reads TGTGCCAGCAGCCTTATGGGGAGGGGGAACTTCAATCAGCCCCAGCATTTT. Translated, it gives CASSLMGRGNFNQPQHF.

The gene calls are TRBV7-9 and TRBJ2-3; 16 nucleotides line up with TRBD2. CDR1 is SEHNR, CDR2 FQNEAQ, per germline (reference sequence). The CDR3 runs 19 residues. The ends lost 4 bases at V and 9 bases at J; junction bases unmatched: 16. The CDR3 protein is CASSSTPGLAGGARDTQYF. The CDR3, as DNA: TGTGCCAGCAGCTCAACGCCGGGACTAGCGGGGGGGGCCAGGGACACGCAGTATTTT.

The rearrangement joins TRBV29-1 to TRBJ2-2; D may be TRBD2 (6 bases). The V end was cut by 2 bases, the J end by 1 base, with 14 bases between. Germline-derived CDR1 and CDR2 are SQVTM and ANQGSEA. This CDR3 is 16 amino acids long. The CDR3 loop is CSVEREAGENTGELFF. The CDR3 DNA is TGCAGCGTTGAAAGGGAGGCAGGAGAGAACACCGGGGAGCTGTTTTTT.

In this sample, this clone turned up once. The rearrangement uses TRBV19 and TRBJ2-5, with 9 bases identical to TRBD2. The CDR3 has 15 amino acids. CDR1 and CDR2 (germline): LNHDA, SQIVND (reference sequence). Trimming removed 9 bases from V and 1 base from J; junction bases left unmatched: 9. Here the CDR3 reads CASTPTSGGQETQYF. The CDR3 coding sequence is TGTGCCAGCACCCCGACTAGCGGAGGCCAAGAGACCCAGTACTTC.

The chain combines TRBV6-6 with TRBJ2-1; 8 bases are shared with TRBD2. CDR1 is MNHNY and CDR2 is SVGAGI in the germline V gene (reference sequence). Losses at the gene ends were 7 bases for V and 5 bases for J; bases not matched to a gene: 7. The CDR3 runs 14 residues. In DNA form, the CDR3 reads TGTGCCAGCATAAAGGTGCGGGGGGACAATGAGCAGTTCTTC. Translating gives CASIKVRGDNEQFF.

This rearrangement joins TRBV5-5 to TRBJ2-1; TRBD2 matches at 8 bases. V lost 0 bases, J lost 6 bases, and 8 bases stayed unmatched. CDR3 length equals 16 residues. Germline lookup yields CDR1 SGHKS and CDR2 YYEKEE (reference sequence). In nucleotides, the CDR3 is TGTGCCAGCAGCTTGGCCCCGGGACTAGATTTCAATGAGCAGTTCTTC. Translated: CASSLAPGLDFNEQFF.